This T cell receptor beta chain came from a study of cytomegalovirus exposure and HLA in healthy donors. Turning to the study itself: There were some 380 genotyped donors. Of these, 75% to 90% fell in the genetic ancestry cluster associated with self-reported Caucasian donors. General study results and limits: TCR beta chain V- and J-gene trimming was linked, in a later analysis, to a missense variant in DCLRE1C. In an earlier analysis, most TCR beta V segments were productive about 90% or about 30% of the time. For most TCR sequences rarity was the rule, although some public TCRs occurred in many donors.

13 Jbeta primers and 60 Vbeta primers were used for the PCR. Only in-frame clones appear in the TCRdb table, and some are missing; sequencing was by immunoSEQ multiplex PCR. This sample has about 190,000 clones, with more than 80% found just once. This clone turned up a few times. What it recognizes is unknown. The sequence was collected from a woman aged 45-65 years in good health and CMV-seropositive. Material for sequencing was PBMCs.

Here the CDR3 reads CASSLTGGTEAFF. Here the CDR3 DNA reads TGTGCCAGCAGCCTTACAGGGGGCACTGAAGCTTTCTTT. The chain uses TRBV11-3 and TRBJ1-1, with 8 bases matching TRBD1. Looked up from germline, CDR1 is SGHNT and CDR2 is YENEEA. V was clipped by 5 bases and J by 4 bases; unmatched bases: 3. The CDR3 has 13 residues.